This T cell receptor (beta chain) was sequenced during a study of T cell changes during pregnancy in multiple sclerosis. Generated by immunoSEQ multiplex PCR, the TCRdb table keeps only in-frame clones and is missing some. The sample yields around 100,000 clones, 90% seen once. The ends lost 2 bases at V and 4 bases at J; junction bases unmatched: 6. The CDR3 extends over 16 amino acids. Germline V lookup: CDR1 SGHTS, CDR2 YDEGEE. The sequences come from peripheral blood, collected in the second trimester of pregnancy. The J gene is TRBJ2-2, the V gene TRBV5-8; 9 bases are a match to TRBD1. This receptor was taken from a female donor in good health, enrolled as a control in a pregnancy study. The CDR3 coding sequence is TGTGCCAGCAGCTTATACAGGGGGCGCAGCACCGGGGAGCTGTTTTTT. Translation gives CASSLYRGRSTGELFF.